A selection of T cell receptor beta chains follows, all from one sample in a study of cytomegalovirus exposure and HLA in healthy donors. The data were produced by immunoSEQ multiplex PCR, yet TCRdb's version contains in-frame clones alone and is incomplete. Of fewer than 250,000 clones in the sample, under 90% are singletons; the top ten hold 1% to 1.5%. The material sequenced was PBMCs. The receptors derive from a human donor in good health. The CDR3 runs from the conserved cysteine through the conserved F or W. D genes are given only for firm matches. Clone size is stated in some rows and not others, as once, few, many or a class when expanded.

V gene	J gene	clone size	D gene	CDR3 protein	CDR3 DNA
TRBV5-6	TRBJ1-2	NA	NA	CASSLRQVLPPNYGYTF	TGTGCCAGCAGCTTGCGTCAGGTATTACCTCCTAACTATGGCTACACCTTC
TRBV7-3	TRBJ2-2	once	NA	CASSLLGAGSGTGELFF	TGTGCCAGCAGCTTATTAGGAGCGGGCAGCGGCACCGGGGAGCTGTTTTTT
TRBV5-6	TRBJ1-2	NA	TRBD1	CASSTRQGDYGYTF	TGTGCCAGCAGTACGCGACAGGGGGACTATGGCTACACCTTC
TRBV28	TRBJ2-7	NA	TRBD1	CASSLGAGGSYEQYF	TGTGCCAGCAGTTTAGGGGCAGGGGGCTCCTACGAGCAGTACTTC
TRBV7-9	TRBJ2-7	NA	NA	CASSLDSGINEQYF	TGTGCCAGCAGCTTAGATTCCGGGATCAACGAGCAGTACTTC
TRBV7-8	TRBJ2-1	few	TRBD2	CASSSELAGGGEQFF	TGTGCCAGCAGCTCCGAACTAGCGGGAGGAGGTGAGCAGTTCTTC
TRBV11-1	TRBJ2-7	few	NA	CASSLGGRNGRVSYEQYF	TGTGCCAGCAGCTTAGGAGGGCGTAACGGGCGGGTGTCCTACGAGCAGTACTTC
TRBV19	TRBJ1-5	NA	NA	CASALGRNQPQHF	TGTGCCAGCGCTTTGGGGAGAAATCAGCCCCAGCATTTT
TRBV6-6	TRBJ2-7	NA	NA	CASSHLRGADEQYF	TGTGCCAGCAGCCACCTCCGGGGGGCGGACGAGCAGTACTTC
TRBV5-4	TRBJ1-4	NA	NA	CASSLRGTATNEKLFF	TGTGCCAGCAGCTTGCGGGGGACCGCAACTAATGAAAAACTGTTTTTT
TRBV23-1	TRBJ2-7	NA	NA	CASSRSGGNEQYF	TGCGCCAGCAGTCGGTCCGGGGGAAACGAGCAGTACTTC
TRBV9	TRBJ1-1	NA	NA	CASSLTKSTGLGTEAFF	TGTGCCAGCAGCCTAACAAAATCTACAGGGCTCGGCACTGAAGCTTTCTTT
TRBV2	TRBJ2-2	NA	TRBD2	CASSAVAGGFSGELFF	TGTGCCAGCAGTGCCGTAGCGGGAGGGTTTAGCGGGGAGCTGTTTTTT
TRBV7-9	TRBJ2-2	NA	TRBD1	CASSFGQGRSTGELFF	TGTGCCAGCAGCTTCGGACAGGGCCGCTCCACCGGGGAGCTGTTTTTT
TRBV4-1	TRBJ2-5	NA	NA	CASSQTGAWETQYF	TGCGCCAGCAGCCAGACGGGAGCCTGGGAGACCCAGTACTTC
TRBV4-1	TRBJ2-2	NA	TRBD2	CASSAIHSGMNTGELFF	TGCGCCAGCAGCGCCATCCATAGCGGGATGAACACCGGGGAGCTGTTTTTT
TRBV19	TRBJ2-7	NA	TRBD2	CASSISTSVYEQYF	TGTGCCAGTAGTATTAGCACTAGCGTTTACGAGCAGTACTTC
TRBV28	TRBJ2-3	NA	TRBD1	CASNNMLGTVDTQYF	TGTGCCAGCAATAACATGTTGGGGACAGTAGATACGCAGTATTTT
TRBV19	TRBJ1-2	NA	NA	CASTFFAQAALNYGYTF	TGTGCCAGTACCTTCTTCGCCCAGGCAGCCTTGAACTATGGCTACACCTTC
TRBV29-1	TRBJ2-1	NA	TRBD1	CSGSPGGNEQFF	TGCAGCGGGAGCCCAGGGGGCAATGAGCAGTTCTTC
TRBV25-1	TRBJ2-5	NA	NA	CASSLPGGAYETQYF	TGTGCCAGTTCTCTTCCTGGAGGGGCCTACGAGACCCAGTACTTC
TRBV5-1	TRBJ2-7	few	NA	CASSLGATISYEQYF	TGCGCCAGCAGCTTGGGGGCAACAATCTCCTACGAGCAGTACTTC
TRBV29-1	TRBJ1-1	once	NA	CSVGARGAPEAFF	TGCAGCGTTGGGGCCAGGGGCGCGCCTGAAGCTTTCTTT
TRBV19	TRBJ1-3	NA	NA	CATRVAGYQNTIYF	TGTGCCACCCGGGTGGCGGGTTACCAGAACACCATATATTTT
TRBV2	TRBJ1-5	NA	NA	CASHSQNSNQPQHF	TGTGCCAGCCACAGCCAAAATAGCAATCAGCCCCAGCATTTT
TRBV9	TRBJ2-7	few	TRBD2	CASSVGLAAIYEQYF	TGTGCCAGCAGCGTAGGACTAGCGGCCATCTACGAGCAGTACTTC
TRBV19	TRBJ1-5	few	NA	CAAQAQAINQPQHF	TGTGCCGCCCAGGCCCAGGCAATCAATCAGCCCCAGCATTTT
TRBV19	TRBJ2-1	NA	NA	CASSPDYPRSYNEQFF	TGTGCCAGTAGCCCAGACTATCCTCGGAGCTACAATGAGCAGTTCTTC
TRBV6-1	TRBJ1-1	NA	TRBD1	CASSEQRGRNTEAFF	TGTGCCAGCAGTGAACAGAGGGGGCGGAACACTGAAGCTTTCTTT
TRBV11-2	TRBJ2-1	NA	TRBD1	CASSLDHRGFNEQFF	TGTGCCAGCAGCTTAGACCACAGGGGATTCAATGAGCAGTTCTTC
TRBV27	TRBJ2-1	once	NA	CASSSGGDRNEQFF	TGTGCCAGCAGCTCGGGGGGGGACAGAAATGAGCAGTTCTTC
TRBV7-9	TRBJ2-5	NA	TRBD1	CASSPQDRGPRGTQYF	TGTGCCAGCAGCCCACAGGACAGGGGGCCGCGCGGGACCCAGTACTTC
TRBV15	TRBJ1-2	NA	TRBD1	CATSSRQGALYGYTF	TGTGCCACCAGCTCAAGACAGGGGGCTTTATATGGCTACACCTTC
TRBV5-1	TRBJ2-1	once	NA	CASSLGFSSTYNEQFF	TGCGCCAGCAGCTTGGGGTTTAGTAGTACCTACAATGAGCAGTTCTTC
TRBV18	TRBJ1-1	NA	NA	CASSPHSDLRETEAFF	TGTGCCAGCTCACCACACTCCGATCTCAGGGAAACTGAAGCTTTCTTT
TRBV7-9	TRBJ1-4	NA	NA	CASSLDGAGATNEKLFF	TGTGCCAGCAGCTTAGATGGGGCTGGGGCAACTAATGAAAAACTGTTTTTT
TRBV2	TRBJ2-1	NA	TRBD2	CASSVGGRAGNEQFF	TGTGCCAGCAGTGTGGGCGGGAGGGCCGGGAATGAGCAGTTCTTC
TRBV6-4	TRBJ1-4	NA	TRBD1	CASSDHRGLTNEKLFF	TGTGCCAGCAGTGACCACAGGGGGCTTACAAATGAAAAACTGTTTTTT
TRBV19	TRBJ2-1	NA	TRBD2	CASSISGAFYNEQFF	TGTGCCAGTAGTATTAGCGGGGCCTTCTACAATGAGCAGTTCTTC
TRBV4-1	TRBJ2-2	NA	NA	CASSQEITGYTGELFF	TGCGCCAGCAGCCAAGAGATTACAGGGTACACCGGGGAGCTGTTTTTT
TRBV7-5	TRBJ2-2	NA	NA	CARSLSGQNTGELFF	TGTGCCAGAAGCTTAAGCGGGCAGAACACCGGGGAGCTGTTTTTT
TRBV12-5	TRBJ2-1	NA	NA	CASGLVAGGNSYNEQFF	TGTGCTAGTGGTTTGGTAGCAGGCGGGAACTCCTACAATGAGCAGTTCTTC
TRBV5-4	TRBJ2-7	NA	TRBD1	CASSLAGGVGNEQYF	TGTGCCAGCAGCTTGGCAGGGGGAGTGGGAAACGAGCAGTACTTC
TRBV14	TRBJ2-2	once	NA	CASSQAPGLNTGELFF	TGTGCCAGCAGCCAAGCCCCGGGGTTGAACACCGGGGAGCTGTTTTTT
TRBV4-1	TRBJ2-5	NA	NA	CASSQVSGAETQYF	TGCGCCAGCAGCCAAGTGTCGGGTGCGGAGACCCAGTACTTC
TRBV7-9	TRBJ2-1	NA	NA	CASSRENNEQFF	TGTGCCAGCAGCAGAGAGAACAATGAGCAGTTCTTC
TRBV5-1	TRBJ1-4	NA	NA	CASSQGATNEKLFF	TGCGCCAGCAGCCAAGGGGCCACTAATGAAAAACTGTTTTTT
TRBV5-1	TRBJ2-3	NA	NA	CASSNTRTLADTQYF	TGCGCCAGCAGCAACACTAGGACCCTGGCAGATACGCAGTATTTT
TRBV7-5	TRBJ2-7	NA	NA	CARSSRRGQGDEQYF	TGTGCCAGAAGCTCCCGCCGTGGACAGGGAGACGAGCAGTACTTC
TRBV5-1	TRBJ2-7	NA	TRBD1	CASSLRQGASEQYF	TGCGCCAGCAGCTTAAGACAGGGGGCCAGCGAGCAGTACTTC
TRBV2	TRBJ2-3	NA	NA	CASSGPGGTDTQYF	TGTGCCAGCTCTGGTCCGGGAGGCACAGATACGCAGTATTTT
TRBV27	TRBJ2-6	NA	NA	CASSRSYPGYLGSGANVLTF	TGTGCCAGCAGTCGATCCTACCCCGGGTATTTGGGCTCTGGGGCCAACGTCCTGACTTTC